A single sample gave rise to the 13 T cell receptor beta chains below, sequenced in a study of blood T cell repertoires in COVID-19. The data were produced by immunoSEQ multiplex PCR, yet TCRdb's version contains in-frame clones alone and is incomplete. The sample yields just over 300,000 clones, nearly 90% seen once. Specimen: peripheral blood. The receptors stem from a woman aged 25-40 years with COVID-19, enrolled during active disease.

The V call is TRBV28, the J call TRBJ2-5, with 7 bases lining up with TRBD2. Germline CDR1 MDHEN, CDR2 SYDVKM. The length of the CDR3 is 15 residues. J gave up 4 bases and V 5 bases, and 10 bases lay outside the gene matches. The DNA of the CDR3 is TGTGCCAGCAGTCCGTCGGGGGTAGCGGGAGAGACCCAGTACTTC. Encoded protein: CASSPSGVAGETQYF.

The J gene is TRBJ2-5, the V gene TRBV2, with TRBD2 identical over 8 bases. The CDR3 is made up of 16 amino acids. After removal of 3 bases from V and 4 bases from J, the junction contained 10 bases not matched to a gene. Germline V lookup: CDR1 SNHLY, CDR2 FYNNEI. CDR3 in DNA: TGTGCCAGCAGTGATCCCCGGCGGGGGGCTTTAGAGACCCAGTACTTC. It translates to CASSDPRRGALETQYF. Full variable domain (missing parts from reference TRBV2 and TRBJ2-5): EPEVTQTPSHQVTQMGQEVILRCVPISNHLYFYWYRQILGQKVEFLVSFYNNEISEKSEIFDDQFSVERPDGSNFTLKIRSTKLEDSAMYFCASSDPRRGALETQYFGPGTRLLVL.

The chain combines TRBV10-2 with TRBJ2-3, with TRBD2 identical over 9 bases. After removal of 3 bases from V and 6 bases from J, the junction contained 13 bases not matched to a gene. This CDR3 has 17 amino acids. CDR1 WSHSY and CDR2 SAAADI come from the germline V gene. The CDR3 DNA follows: TGCGCCAGCAGTGAATTTGAAGCGGGGGGTCTGGGGGATACGCAGTATTTT. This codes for CASSEFEAGGLGDTQYF.

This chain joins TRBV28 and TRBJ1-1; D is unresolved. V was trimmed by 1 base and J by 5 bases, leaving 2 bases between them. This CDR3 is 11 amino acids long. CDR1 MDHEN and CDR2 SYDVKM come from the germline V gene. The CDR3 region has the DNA TGTGCCAGCAGTTTATTAACTGAAGCTTTCTTT. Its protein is CASSLLTEAFF.

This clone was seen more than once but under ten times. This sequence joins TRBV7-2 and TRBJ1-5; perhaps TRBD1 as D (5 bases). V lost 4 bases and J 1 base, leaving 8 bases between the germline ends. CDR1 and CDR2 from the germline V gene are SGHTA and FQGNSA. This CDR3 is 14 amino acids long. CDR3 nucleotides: TGTGCCAGCAGCTACAGACAGAGCAATCAGCCCCAGCATTTT. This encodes CASSYRQSNQPQHF.

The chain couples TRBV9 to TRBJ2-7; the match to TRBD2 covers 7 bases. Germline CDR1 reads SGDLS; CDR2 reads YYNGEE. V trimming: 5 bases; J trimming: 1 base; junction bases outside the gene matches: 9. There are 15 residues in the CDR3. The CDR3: CASSLGVSGSYEQYF. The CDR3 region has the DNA TGTGCCAGCAGTCTCGGGGTTAGCGGGTCCTACGAGCAGTACTTC.

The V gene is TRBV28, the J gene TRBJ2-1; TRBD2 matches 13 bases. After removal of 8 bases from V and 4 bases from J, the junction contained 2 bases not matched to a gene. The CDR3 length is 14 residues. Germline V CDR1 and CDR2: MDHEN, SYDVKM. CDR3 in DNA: TGTGCCAGCTGGGGACTAGCGGGATACAATGAGCAGTTCTTC. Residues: CASWGLAGYNEQFF.

The CDR3: CASSILQGAGEAFF. The CDR3 nucleotides read TGTGCCAGCAGCATCTTACAGGGGGCGGGTGAAGCTTTCTTT. The chain links TRBV7-2 to TRBJ1-1, with TRBD1 matching over 9 bases. This CDR3 is built from 14 residues. V lost 5 bases to trimming and J lost 7 bases; unmatched junction nucleotides: 8. In germline, CDR1 is SGHTA, CDR2 FQGNSA.

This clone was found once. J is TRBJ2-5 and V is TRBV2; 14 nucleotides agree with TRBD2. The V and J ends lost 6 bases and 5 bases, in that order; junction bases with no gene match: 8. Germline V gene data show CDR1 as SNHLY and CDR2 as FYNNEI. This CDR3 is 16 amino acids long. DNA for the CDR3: TGTGCCAGCAGCTCGGGACTAGCGGGGGTCGGGGAGACCCAGTACTTC. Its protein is CASSSGLAGVGETQYF. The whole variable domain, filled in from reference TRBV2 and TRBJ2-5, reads EPEVTQTPSHQVTQMGQEVILRCVPISNHLYFYWYRQILGQKVEFLVSFYNNEISEKSEIFDDQFSVERPDGSNFTLKIRSTKLEDSAMYFCASSSGLAGVGETQYFGPGTRLLVL.

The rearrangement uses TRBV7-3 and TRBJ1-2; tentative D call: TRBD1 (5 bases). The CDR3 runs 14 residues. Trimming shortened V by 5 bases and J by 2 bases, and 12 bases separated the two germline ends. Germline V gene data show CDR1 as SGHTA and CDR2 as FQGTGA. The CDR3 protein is CASSKDGGNYGYTF. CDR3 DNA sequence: TGTGCCAGCAGCAAAGATGGGGGGAACTATGGCTACACCTTC.

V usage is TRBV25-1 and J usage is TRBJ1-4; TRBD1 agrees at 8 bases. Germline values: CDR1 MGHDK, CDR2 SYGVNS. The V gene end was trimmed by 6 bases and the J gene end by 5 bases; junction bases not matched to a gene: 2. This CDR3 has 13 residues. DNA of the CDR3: TGTGCCAGCAGGACAGGGGCGAATGAAAAACTGTTTTTT. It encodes CASRTGANEKLFF.

The CDR3 DNA is TGTGCCAGCAGTATCCTCAGGACCCTCCCGGGGACGCAGTATTTT. As protein: CASSILRTLPGTQYF. The chain recombines TRBV28 with TRBJ2-3; weak D call: TRBD2 (5 bases). V shed 5 bases and J shed 9 bases, with 21 bases lying between them. This CDR3 spans 15 amino acids. CDR1 is MDHEN, CDR2 SYDVKM, per germline.

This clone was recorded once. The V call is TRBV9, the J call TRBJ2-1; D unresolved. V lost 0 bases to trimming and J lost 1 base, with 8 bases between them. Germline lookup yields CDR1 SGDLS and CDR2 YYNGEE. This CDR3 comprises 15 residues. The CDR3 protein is CASSVDFPSYNEQFF. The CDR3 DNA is TGTGCCAGCAGCGTAGACTTCCCTTCCTACAATGAGCAGTTCTTC.